This T cell receptor beta chain was identified during a study of T cell repertoires in cytomegalovirus infection. The study, taken as a whole, reports: Ex vivo responses were dominated by HLA-C-restricted CMV-specific TCR beta clonotypes. The cumulative frequency of public TCR beta families identified carriers of CMV plus the relevant HLA.

In the case of this clonotype: Its antigen is unidentified.

TCRdb passed the reads through MiXCR, listing each CDR3 protein once. The sample holds 900,000 to 950,000 distinct CDR3 sequences, 31% seen once. The sequence derives from a human donor in good health (CMV status not recorded). Some clones in this sample may be carry-over from other donors' samples. The sample in question was cultured CD8+ T cells from PBMCs, obtained from culture after CMV antigen stimulation.

This CDR3 is CASSLTSGGPFMVATDTQYF. CDR3 coding DNA: TGTGCCAGCAGCTTGACTAGCGGGGGACCTTTTATGGTAGCCACAGATACGCAGTATTTT. The chain uses TRBV7-6 and TRBJ2-3; TRBD2 aligns across 12 bases. V gave up 3 bases and J gave up 2 bases; unmatched junction bases: 15. This CDR3 is built from 20 residues. Per germline, CDR1 SGHVS and CDR2 FNYEAQ.